What follows are 17 T cell receptor beta chains derived from one specimen sequenced in a study of blood T cell repertoires in COVID-19. Method: immunoSEQ multiplex PCR; TCRdb's copy keeps in-frame clones and lacks some. This sample has 200,000 to 300,000 clones, with 75% to 90% found just once. Sample: PBMCs or T cells enriched from blood (not recorded which). The receptors were sampled from a man aged 50 or older who had been exposed to COVID-19.

The chain couples TRBV28 to TRBJ1-2; D remains ambiguous. Germline CDR1 MDHEN, CDR2 SYDVKM. This CDR3 spans 14 amino acids. Between the trimmed V and J ends, which lost 2 bases and 0 bases, there was a span of 7 bases. The DNA for the CDR3 is TGTGCCAGCAGTTTAGGGCAGGCTAACTATGGCTACACCTTC. Protein: CASSLGQANYGYTF.

This clone was counted a few times. The chain employs TRBV2 and TRBJ1-5; weak D call: TRBD1 (5 bases). There are 13 residues in the CDR3. Trimming removed 4 bases at V and 9 bases at J, with 13 bases between. Germline CDR1 reads SNHLY; CDR2 reads FYNNEI. CDR3 DNA: TGTGCCAGCAGTGTTGGCAGGGTGTGGCCCCAGCATTTT. Protein product: CASSVGRVWPQHF.

This clone has a handful of counts. The chain links TRBV3-1 (or the pseudogene TRBV3-2) to TRBJ2-5; 7 bases are shared with TRBD1. The trim removed 4 bases at V and 5 bases at J, leaving 10 bases unmatched. CDR3 length: 15 residues. CDR1 is LGHDT and CDR2 is YNNKEL in the germline V gene (reference sequence). CDR3 nucleotide sequence: TGTGCCAGCAGCCTTGTGACAGGGTTGTTGGAGACCCAGTACTTC. Residues: CASSLVTGLLETQYF.

The J gene is TRBJ2-2, the V gene TRBV7-9; maybe TRBD2 (5 bases). The CDR3 covers 17 residues. Trimming stripped 4 bases from V and 6 bases from J, with 21 bases between. Germline V gives CDR1 SEHNR, CDR2 FQNEAQ (reference sequence). CDR3 sequence reads: CASSSPRGSDFAGELFF. CDR3 DNA: TGTGCCAGCAGCTCACCCCGCGGGTCGGATTTTGCCGGGGAGCTGTTTTTT.

The sample holds one count of this clone. This sequence joins TRBV3-1 (or the pseudogene TRBV3-2) and TRBJ2-3; a possible D gene is TRBD1 (6 bases). Germline CDR1 reads LGHDT; CDR2 reads YNNKEL (reference sequence). V was pared by 4 bases and J by 6 bases, with 17 bases between. The CDR3 contains 15 residues. The CDR3 DNA reads as TGTGCCAGCAGCCCTGGGACACGCCCGGTGGATACGCAGTATTTT. Translating gives CASSPGTRPVDTQYF.

The J gene is TRBJ2-7, the V gene TRBV14, with 8 bases lining up with TRBD2. CDR3 length: 17 amino acids. Looked up from germline, CDR1 is SGHDN and CDR2 is FVKESK. V shed 1 base and J 2 bases; nucleotides not matched to a gene: 10. In DNA form, the CDR3 reads TGTGCCAGCAGCCAAGCTCGGGAGCGGGAGACAGCCTACGAGCAGTACGTC. Translation: CASSQARERETAYEQYV.

This clone was observed a single time. The genes are TRBV2 and TRBJ1-6; no clear D gene. V was trimmed by 0 bases and J by 10 bases, leaving 16 bases between them. Germline V gene lookup returns CDR1 SNHLY and CDR2 FYNNEI. The CDR3 spans 16 residues. CDR3 nucleotide sequence: TGTGCCAGCAGTGAAGCGCTGTCAGGAGCGGGATCACCCCTCCACTTT. This gives the protein CASSEALSGAGSPLHF. The full variable domain, with the rest looked up from reference TRBV2 and TRBJ1-6, is EPEVTQTPSHQVTQMGQEVILRCVPISNHLYFYWYRQILGQKVEFLVSFYNNEISEKSEIFDDQFSVERPDGSNFTLKIRSTKLEDSAMYFCASSEALSGAGSPLHFGNGTRLTVT.

This rearrangement joins TRBV11-2 to TRBJ1-1; the D is unclear. CDR1 SGHAT and CDR2 FQNNGV come from the germline V gene. The ends were cut back, 6 bases at V and 8 bases at J, with 28 bases in the middle. The CDR3 has 17 amino acids. For the CDR3, the DNA is TGTGCCAGCAGAGACCTCCCCGTCCGGGCCCGGGATATAGAAGCTTTCTTT. Protein sequence: CASRDLPVRARDIEAFF. The entire variable domain, with the rest obtained from reference TRBV11-2 and TRBJ1-1, is as follows: EAGVAQSPRYKIIEKRQSVAFWCNPISGHATLYWYQQILGQGPKLLIQFQNNGVVDDSQLPKDRFSAERLKGVDSTLKIQPAKLEDSAVYLCASRDLPVRARDIEAFFGQGTRLTVV.

The chain recombines TRBV11-3 with TRBJ1-3; TRBD1 matches 7 bases. CDR3 length equals 16 residues. The V segment lost 4 bases and the J segment 0 bases; nucleotides outside the gene matches: 6. Germline lookup yields CDR1 SGHNT and CDR2 YENEEA. The CDR3 region is CASSSSGQRSGNTIYF. The CDR3 region has the DNA TGTGCCAGCAGCTCCTCGGGACAGCGCTCTGGAAACACCATATATTTT. Combining the CDR3 with reference TRBV11-3 and TRBJ1-3 gives the whole variable domain EAGVVQSPRYKIIEKKQPVAFWCNPISGHNTLYWYLQNLGQGPELLIRYENEEAVDDSQLPKDRFSAERLKGVDSTLKIQPAELGDSAVYLCASSSSGQRSGNTIYFGEGSWLTVV.

This CDR3 reads CASSQARAGLAGETQYF. Here the CDR3 DNA reads TGCGCCAGCAGCCAGGCCCGGGCCGGACTAGCGGGAGAGACCCAGTACTTC. This chain joins TRBV4-1 and TRBJ2-5; 11 bases line up with TRBD2. V trimming: 3 bases; J trimming: 4 bases; junction bases outside the gene matches: 10. The germline CDR1 and CDR2 sequences are MGHRA and YSYEKL. This CDR3 is built from 17 residues.

The chain's CDR3 is CASSMGQPNHYNQPQHF. The CDR3 region has the DNA TGTGCCAGTAGTATGGGACAGCCTAATCACTACAATCAGCCCCAGCATTTT. V and J are TRBV19 and TRBJ1-5, with 7 bases identical to TRBD1. CDR1 is LNHDA and CDR2 is SQIVND in the germline V gene (reference sequence). This CDR3 is built from 17 residues. V lost 3 bases, J lost 3 bases, and 11 bases stayed unmatched.

This clone came up once. This chain uses TRBV2 with TRBJ1-4, with D possibly TRBD1 on 5 matching bases. V gave up 5 bases and J gave up 4 bases, with 14 bases separating them. The CDR3 totals 15 residues. Germline V gives CDR1 SNHLY, CDR2 FYNNEI. The CDR3 protein is CASSREGQVNEKLFF. As DNA, the CDR3 is TGTGCCAGCAGTCGGGAGGGGCAGGTTAATGAAAAACTGTTTTTT.

The rearrangement joins TRBV24-1 to TRBJ1-5; D ambiguous. CDR1 and CDR2 from the germline V gene are KGHDR and SFDVKD. CDR3 length equals 13 residues. The V end lost 4 bases, the J end lost 0 bases, and 3 bases lay between the germline ends. CDR3: CATSEHSNQPQHF. In DNA form, the CDR3 reads TGTGCCACCAGTGAACATAGCAATCAGCCCCAGCATTTT.

The J gene is TRBJ1-5, the V gene TRBV5-1; 9 bases agree with TRBD1. Germline V gene lookup returns CDR1 SGHRS and CDR2 YFSETQ. This CDR3 comprises 14 residues. V lost 4 bases, J lost 5 bases, and 4 bases stayed unmatched. The DNA of the CDR3 is TGCGCCAGCAGCCTGGGACAGGGTGATCAGCCCCAGCATTTT. Translated: CASSLGQGDQPQHF.

The chain is built from TRBV11-2 and TRBJ2-3, with D possibly matching TRBD2 (6 bases). CDR3 size: 15 residues. CDR1 is SGHAT, CDR2 FQNNGV, per germline. Trimming removed 1 base from V and 0 bases from J, with 8 bases in between. Written as DNA, the CDR3 is TGTGCCAGCAGCTTAGCCCGGGGGAGCACAGATACGCAGTATTTT. Translated: CASSLARGSTDTQYF.

The V and J genes are TRBV28 and TRBJ2-3; 9 nucleotides line up with TRBD1. The CDR3 is 15 amino acids. The V gene end was trimmed by 8 bases and the J gene end by 4 bases; junction bases not matched to a gene: 10. Germline CDR1 MDHEN, CDR2 SYDVKM. CDR3 region: CASDTGGTDADTQYF. CDR3 DNA sequence: TGTGCCAGCGATACAGGGGGCACGGACGCAGATACGCAGTATTTT.

CDR3 in DNA: TGTGCCAGCAGTTACCCGGGGGGGAACACTGAAGCTTTCTTT. Protein product: CASSYPGGNTEAFF. The V gene is TRBV6-2 or TRBV6-3, the J gene TRBJ1-1; TRBD1 is a possible D gene (5 bases). The V and J ends lost 2 bases and 1 base respectively, with 8 bases between them. In germline, CDR1 is MNHEY, CDR2 SVGEGT. CDR3 length: 14 amino acids.